This T cell receptor (beta chain) derives from a study of STAT5B mutations in CD4+ large granular lymphocyte leukemia. Sequencing was performed with immunoSEQ multiplex PCR; in TCRdb, only in-frame clones are kept and a portion is missing. The data show more than 30,000 clones, roughly 91% seen once. A remark on this clone: This sample also contains other DNA sequences that code for the same CDR3.

The sequence was collected from a human donor in good health. Sequencing was performed on CD4+ T cells from blood buffy coats.

The CDR3 nucleotides are TGCAGTGGACTAGAAAGGAACGAGCAGTACTTC. As protein: CSGLERNEQYF. The V call is TRBV20-1, the J call TRBJ2-7; the D gene is possibly TRBD2 (6 bases). V was pared by 7 bases and J by 5 bases, with 12 bases between. The CDR3 loop spans 11 amino acids. Per germline, CDR1 DFQATT and CDR2 SNEGSKA (reference sequence).